This T cell receptor beta chain was profiled in a study of cytomegalovirus exposure and HLA in healthy donors. The PCR made use of 60 Vbeta and 13 Jbeta primers. Only in-frame clones appear in the TCRdb table, and some are missing; sequencing was by immunoSEQ multiplex PCR. The table has about 140,000 clones, 80% seen once. J gave up 3 bases and V 6 bases, and 11 bases lay outside the gene matches. The CDR3 is 15 amino acids. Germline V gives CDR1 MNHNS, CDR2 SASEGT. The V gene is TRBV6-1, the J gene TRBJ2-7; TRBD1 agrees at 7 bases. The sample consisted of PBMCs. This TCR was sampled from a man between 35 and 55 years old in good health and CMV-seronegative. CDR3 amino acids: CASRQTWDSGYEQYF. CDR3 sequence (DNA): TGTGCCAGCAGGCAAACCTGGGACAGCGGCTACGAGCAGTACTTC.